This record concerns one TCR beta chain sequence. This sample was taken from a study of T cell changes during pregnancy in multiple sclerosis. Trimming took 2 bases from V and 8 from J, leaving 13 bases between them. Germline CDR1 reads SGHVS; CDR2 reads FQNEAQ. The CDR3 spans 14 residues. The data were produced by immunoSEQ multiplex PCR, yet TCRdb's version contains in-frame clones alone and is incomplete. Of some 100,000 clones in the sample, about 91% were seen once. Specimen: peripheral blood, collected in the second trimester of pregnancy. The receptor's source is a female donor with multiple sclerosis, enrolled in a pregnancy study. J is TRBJ2-1 and V is TRBV7-8; possibly TRBD1 for D (5 bases). The CDR3 loop is CASSLRGFVDEQFF. The CDR3 DNA reads TGTGCCAGCAGCTTAAGGGGCTTCGTAGATGAGCAGTTCTTC.